This record covers a single TCR beta chain. The entry originates in a study of Ad26.COV2.S vaccination and SARS-CoV-2 variants. About the study: Enrolled in COV1001, the donor was in the Ad26.COV2.S trial arm, which received the vaccine.

Treatment specified: roughly 19 received Ad26.COV2.S at low or high dose, single or two shots; about 5 received placebo; per-sample allocation not given. Each sample was drawn 63 days after the first injection (of vaccine or placebo). As its vector, the vaccine had Ad26, which expressed Wuhan-strain SARS-CoV-2 spike. Germline V gene sequence: CDR1 SGHNT, CDR2 YYREEE (reference sequence). V shed 4 bases, J shed 7 bases, and the junction held 11 bases outside the gene matches. The CDR3 covers 16 residues. Method: immunoSEQ multiplex PCR; TCRdb's copy keeps in-frame clones and lacks some. The repertoire holds roughly 270,000 clones, with approximately 89% as singletons.

This sample comprised peripheral blood, obtained in a trial of Ad26.COV2.S vaccine versus placebo. The receptor comes from a person between 18 and 59 years old who received the Ad26.COV2.S COVID-19 vaccine or a placebo. The chain links TRBV5-4 to TRBJ2-1; 10 bases map to TRBD2. CDR3 sequence (DNA): TGTGCCAGCAGCCCCCCAATAGCGGGGGGCCCGAATGAGCAGTTCTTC. Protein sequence: CASSPPIAGGPNEQFF.